Following are 23 T cell receptor beta chains from one sample sequenced in a study of blood T cell repertoires in COVID-19. Using immunoSEQ multiplex PCR, the repertoire was profiled, and TCRdb retains in-frame clones only, with some absent. The sample yields 150,000 to 200,000 clones, approximately 82% seen once. The sequenced material came from PBMCs or T cells enriched from blood (not recorded which). The receptors come from a woman aged 45-60 years who had recovered from COVID-19.

J is TRBJ1-6 and V is TRBV27; D remains unclear. V was trimmed by 2 bases and J by 7 bases, leaving 12 bases between them. Germline V CDR1 and CDR2: MNHEY, SMNVEV (reference sequence). The CDR3 covers 15 residues. The CDR3, as DNA: TGTGCCAGCAGTTTAAGTAGACTGTCGAATTCACCCCTCCACTTT. Its translation is CASSLSRLSNSPLHF.

This chain connects TRBV18 to TRBJ1-1; D may be TRBD1 (5 bases). The CDR3 spans 12 residues. Germline loops: CDR1 KGHSH, CDR2 LQKENI. Between the trimmed V and J ends, which lost 8 bases and 4 bases, there was a span of 11 bases. In nucleotides, the CDR3 is TGTGCCAGCCGGTGGGGCGGCACTGAAGCTTTCTTT. Its translation is CASRWGGTEAFF.

In this sample, this clone turned up once. This chain connects TRBV7-9 to TRBJ2-1, with 8 bases identical to TRBD2. This CDR3 region has 14 residues. Trimming removed 9 bases from V and 6 bases from J; junction bases left unmatched: 10. Germline V lookup: CDR1 SEHNR, CDR2 FQNEAQ (reference sequence). DNA for the CDR3: TGTGCCAGTAAACGGGGGGGCCTAAGCAATGAGCAGTTCTTC. Encoded protein: CASKRGGLSNEQFF. Variable domain in full (rest from reference TRBV7-9 and TRBJ2-1): DTGVSQNPRHKITKRGQNVTFRCDPISEHNRLYWYRQTLGQGPEFLTYFQNEAQLEKSRLLSDRFSAERPKGSFSTLEIQRTEQGDSAMYLCASKRGGLSNEQFFGPGTRLTVL.

On this clone itself: The junction does not match germline at one end; this may be a read error. The CDR3 bases are TGTGCCAGTAGTATGGGGACAGGGGGTAGTTATGGCTACATCTTC. Translation: CASSMGTGGSYGYIF. This chain links TRBV19 with TRBJ1-2, with 11 bases identical to TRBD1. Germline CDR1 reads LNHDA; CDR2 reads SQIVND (reference sequence). This CDR3 has 15 amino acids.

This clone turned up a few times. The chain carries TRBV4-2 and TRBJ1-1; tentative D call: TRBD1 (6 bases). Trimming left V 0 bases short and J 1 base short, with 12 bases between. Germline lookup yields CDR1 LGHNA and CDR2 YNFKEQ. The CDR3 length is 16 residues. The CDR3: CASSQERGHPNTEAFF. The CDR3 nucleotides are TGTGCCAGCAGCCAAGAACGGGGACATCCGAACACTGAAGCTTTCTTT.

This chain links TRBV7-3 with TRBJ2-2; TRBD1 matches 9 bases. This CDR3 comprises 13 residues. V was clipped by 10 bases and J by 7 bases; unmatched bases: 7. The germline V gene has CDR1 SGHTA and CDR2 FQGTGA. DNA for the CDR3: TGTGCCACTCAACAGGGGGCCAACGGGGAGCTGTTTTTT. Amino acid sequence: CATQQGANGELFF.

This clone was detected only a few times. CDR3 loop: CASSSSTASNYGYTF. The CDR3, as DNA: TGTGCCAGCAGTTCATCGACAGCCTCTAACTATGGCTACACCTTC. This sequence joins TRBV28 and TRBJ1-2; D may be TRBD1 (5 bases). The CDR3 has 15 residues. V shed 4 bases and J shed 0 bases, with 12 bases lying between them. The germline V gene has CDR1 MDHEN and CDR2 SYDVKM.

The chain has TRBV30 and TRBJ1-4; the D is unclear. This CDR3 is 14 amino acids long. The germline V gene encodes CDR1 GTSNPN and CDR2 SVGIG (reference sequence). V dropped 0 bases and J dropped 10 bases, with 15 bases sitting between them. CDR3 sequence reads: CAWSVRGRDAKLFF. CDR3 sequence (DNA): TGTGCCTGGAGTGTACGGGGTAGAGATGCAAAACTGTTTTTT.

J is TRBJ2-5 and V is TRBV7-9, with D possibly TRBD1 on 6 matching bases. Looked up from germline, CDR1 is SEHNR and CDR2 is FQNEAQ (reference sequence). There are 16 residues in the CDR3. Trimming cost V 5 bases and J 2 bases, with 18 bases left between them. The CDR3 here is CASSEQGQLGQETQYF. In nucleotides, the CDR3 is TGTGCCAGCAGCGAACAGGGCCAACTAGGGCAAGAGACCCAGTACTTC.

The rearrangement uses TRBV18 and TRBJ2-1; D gene unclear. The V end lost 4 bases, the J end lost 0 bases, and 13 bases lay between the germline ends. The CDR3 consists of 16 residues. CDR1 KGHSH and CDR2 LQKENI come from the germline V gene. The DNA of the CDR3 is TGTGCCAGCTCACAACTACCTACAAGCTCCTACAATGAGCAGTTCTTC. This codes for CASSQLPTSSYNEQFF.

The V and J genes are TRBV6-4 and TRBJ2-1; D is tentatively TRBD1 or TRBD2 (5 bases each). This CDR3 has 15 amino acids. Germline CDR1 is MRHNA and CDR2 is SNTAGT. The V and J ends lost 6 bases and 2 bases respectively, with 14 bases between them. The CDR3 DNA sequence: TGTGCCAGCAGCGACGGGAAGGGGCCCTACAATGAGCAGTTCTTC. Its protein is CASSDGKGPYNEQFF.

The chain couples TRBV5-1 to TRBJ2-2, with 7 positions matching TRBD1. Germline loops: CDR1 SGHRS, CDR2 YFSETQ. V lost 3 bases to trimming and J lost 2 bases; unmatched junction nucleotides: 4. CDR3 size: 15 residues. The CDR3 nucleotides are TGCGCCAGCAGCTCACAGGGGCGTAACACCGGGGAGCTGTTTTTT. Amino acids: CASSSQGRNTGELFF.

The chain links TRBV7-9 to TRBJ1-5; D unresolved. The V and J ends lost 1 base and 3 bases respectively, with 7 bases between them. CDR1 and CDR2 (germline): SEHNR, FQNEAQ (reference sequence). This CDR3 has 14 residues. Written as DNA, the CDR3 is TGTGCCAGCAGCTTAGGGCGGGACAATCAGCCCCAGCATTTT. As protein: CASSLGRDNQPQHF.

V usage is TRBV11-3 and J usage is TRBJ2-6, with D unresolved. Deletions cut 3 bases from V and 0 bases from J, with 6 bases between. Germline V gene sequence: CDR1 SGHNT, CDR2 YENEEA. This CDR3 is built from 15 residues. Written as DNA, the CDR3 is TGTGCCAGCAGCTTCTTCCGCTCTGGGGCCAACGTCCTGACTTTC. Protein product: CASSFFRSGANVLTF.

The chain uses TRBV2 and TRBJ2-1, with 8 bases matching TRBD1. The V and J ends lost 7 bases and 13 bases, in that order; junction bases with no gene match: 12. CDR3 size: 13 residues. Per the germline V gene, CDR1 is SNHLY and CDR2 is FYNNEI. CDR3: CASIPIGQGKQFF. CDR3 sequence (DNA): TGTGCCAGCATCCCTATCGGACAGGGTAAACAGTTCTTC.

The CDR3 loop is CASSGGLSSGRYEQFF. In DNA form, the CDR3 reads TGCGCCAGCAGCGGGGGTTTATCTAGCGGGAGATATGAGCAGTTCTTC. The rearrangement joins TRBV5-1 to TRBJ2-1; 10 positions match TRBD2. Germline V lookup: CDR1 SGHRS, CDR2 YFSETQ. V lost 4 bases to trimming and J lost 8 bases; unmatched junction nucleotides: 12. The CDR3 totals 16 residues.

The V and J genes are TRBV7-9 and TRBJ2-1; 13 bases map to TRBD2. The germline V gene encodes CDR1 SEHNR and CDR2 FQNEAQ (reference sequence). V was pared by 5 bases and J by 4 bases, with 11 bases of the junction left unmatched. The CDR3 runs to 18 residues. The CDR3 nucleotides read TGTGCCAGCAGCCAACGGACTAGCGGGAGATTATGGTACAATGAGCAGTTCTTC. Protein product: CASSQRTSGRLWYNEQFF.

The J gene is TRBJ2-5, the V gene TRBV5-1; perhaps TRBD1 as D (6 bases). The CDR3 totals 14 residues. Germline V CDR1 and CDR2: SGHRS, YFSETQ. Between the trimmed V and J ends, which lost 4 bases and 3 bases, there was a span of 13 bases. CDR3 in amino acids: CASSRAGDKETQYF. The CDR3 DNA reads as TGCGCCAGCAGCAGGGCAGGGGATAAAGAGACCCAGTACTTC.

This CDR3 is CASSYPDLNGYTF. In DNA form, the CDR3 reads TGTGCCAGCAGTTACCCTGACTTAAATGGCTACACCTTC. The J gene is TRBJ1-2, the V gene TRBV6-2 or TRBV6-3; D remains unclear. The germline V and J ends were trimmed by 2 bases and 6 bases, with 10 bases remaining between them. The CDR3 loop spans 13 amino acids. Germline CDR1 reads MNHEY; CDR2 reads SVGEGT.

V is TRBV10-3 and J is TRBJ1-5; 11 bases line up with TRBD1. The germline CDR1 and CDR2 sequences are ENHRY and SYGVKD. Trimming cost V 6 bases and J 6 bases; bases outside gene matches: 1. The CDR3 is 13 amino acids. CDR3 DNA: TGTGCCATCAGGGGACAGGGGGGTCAGCCCCAGCATTTT. It specifies CAIRGQGGQPQHF.

The chain recombines TRBV9 with TRBJ2-6; 9 bases match TRBD1. V trimming: 1 base; J trimming: 2 bases; junction bases outside the gene matches: 7. CDR3 length: 18 amino acids. Germline loops: CDR1 SGDLS, CDR2 YYNGEE. The CDR3 reads CASSVSTGGLTGANVLTF. The CDR3 DNA is TGTGCCAGCAGCGTAAGTACAGGGGGCCTGACTGGGGCCAACGTCCTGACTTTC.

V gene TRBV5-1 combines with J gene TRBJ2-1, with TRBD1 matching 7 bases. The V gene end was trimmed by 3 bases and the J gene end by 0 bases; junction bases not matched to a gene: 6. CDR3 length equals 16 residues. CDR1 and CDR2 (germline): SGHRS, YFSETQ. The CDR3 is CASSSLTGSSYNEQFF. The CDR3 nucleotides read TGCGCCAGCAGCTCCTTGACAGGGAGCTCCTACAATGAGCAGTTCTTC.

The CDR3 region has the DNA TGTGCCAGCAGTTTATTGCCGTCAGGGACAGGGATGAATCAGCCCCAGCATTTT. Amino acid sequence: CASSLLPSGTGMNQPQHF. V is TRBV28 and J is TRBJ1-5, with TRBD1 identical over 9 bases. The CDR3 length is 18 residues. Germline V gene sequence: CDR1 MDHEN, CDR2 SYDVKM. The V segment lost 1 base and the J segment 4 bases; nucleotides outside the gene matches: 11.